This T cell receptor beta chain was recorded in a study of radiation and T cells in renal cell carcinoma. Time point reported: blood 2 weeks post-SBRT. Treatment meaning: 15 Gy SBRT to primary tumor, nephrectomy 4 weeks later. After SBRT, blood was collected at 2 and 4 weeks, plus baseline. Study-wide points: Without pretreatment biopsies, baseline tumor clonotype presence was undetermined. Top tumor clonotypes rose in blood 2 weeks post-radiation, then contracted.

As concerns this clone: Antigen specificity is unknown.

Libraries were prepared by immunoSEQ multiplex PCR; TCRdb keeps only in-frame clonotypes and omits some of them. This sample has more than 150,000 clones, with approximately 90% found just once. This CDR3 is built from 15 residues. In germline, CDR1 is SEHNR, CDR2 FQNEAQ (reference sequence). V lost 2 bases, J lost 6 bases, and 16 bases lay in between. This TCR came from a woman between 45 and 60 years old with renal cell carcinoma. Sequencing was performed on blood, taken from a patient whose treatment included radiotherapy and nephrectomy. The rearrangement links TRBV7-9 to TRBJ1-2; weak D call: TRBD1 (6 bases). The CDR3 region has the DNA TGTGCCAGCAGCTTATTCGGGGGCCAGAGAGATGGCTACACCTTC. Translated, it gives CASSLFGGQRDGYTF.